The clone carrying this T cell receptor beta chain was detected a few times. The antigen is undetermined. This sample is part of a study of esophageal squamous cell carcinoma under preoperative chemotherapy. Study-wide background: TCR repertoires were profiled from both peripheral blood T cells and tumor-infiltrating lymphocytes.

Findings of the study overall: Tumor-infiltrating lymphocytes showed no significant post-chemotherapy TCR diversity increase, unlike peripheral T cells. Paclitaxel-nedaplatin therapy caused immediate, substantial clonotype frequency changes.

V was trimmed by 1 base and J by 1 base, leaving 11 bases between them. The CDR3 extends over 15 amino acids. CDR1 is SGHAT, CDR2 FQDESV, per germline (reference sequence). TCRdb redid the calling of the PCR reads with MiXCR, one entry per CDR3 protein. This sample has some 30,000 distinct CDR3 sequences, with roughly half found just once. The time point denotes: before preoperative PTX-NDP chemotherapy. Before surgery, patients were given preoperative paclitaxel-nedaplatin chemotherapy. The genes are TRBV11-1 and TRBJ2-7; D may be TRBD2 (6 bases). Collection of the sample occurred from a patient given preoperative chemotherapy. The source is a human donor with esophageal squamous cell carcinoma. The donor label of this sample is uncertain. CDR3 loop: CASSLVTGRSYEQYF. CDR3 DNA sequence: TGTGCCAGCAGCTTAGTTACCGGGAGATCCTACGAGCAGTACTTC.